A single sample is the source of the 22 T cell receptor beta chains below, sequenced in a study of beta chain features in type 1 diabetes. The sequenced template was cDNA made from the entire isolated RNA. Some clones are missing from TCRdb's copy, which holds only in-frame ones; the method was immunoSEQ multiplex PCR. The sample lists 10,000 to 15,000 clones; about 49% were seen once. The sample comprised stem cell memory CD4+ T cells from blood. The receptors derive from a man younger than 35 in good health.

In regard to this clone: One end of the junction varies from germline; a read error may be responsible. CDR3 amino acids: CAGSPGGLAGGYNEQFF. The CDR3 DNA reads TGTGCCGGCAGCCCAGGGGGTCTAGCGGGGGGGTACAATGAGCAGTTCTTC. The V gene is TRBV9, the J gene TRBJ2-1; 12 bases are shared with TRBD2. Germline assignment: CDR1 SGDLS and CDR2 YYNGEE. CDR3 length: 17 amino acids.

J is TRBJ2-3 and V is TRBV9, with no clear D. V lost 2 bases, J lost 2 bases, and 9 bases lay in between. From germline, CDR1 is SGDLS and CDR2 YYNGEE. The CDR3 runs to 14 residues. The CDR3 loop is CASSVSVYTDTQYF. The CDR3 DNA reads TGTGCCAGCAGCGTCAGCGTTTACACAGATACGCAGTATTTT.

The sample holds a few counts of this clone. The J gene is TRBJ2-3, the V gene TRBV7-2, with a possible D match to TRBD1 (5 bases). CDR3 length: 14 amino acids. V was trimmed by 1 base and J by 10 bases, leaving 15 bases between them. Germline V CDR1 and CDR2: SGHTA, FQGNSA. The CDR3: CASSLVSGQDPQYF. CDR3 coding DNA: TGTGCCAGCAGCTTAGTGTCAGGGCAGGATCCGCAGTATTTT. The full variable domain, its missing parts supplied by reference TRBV7-2 and TRBJ2-3, is GAGVSQSPSNKVTEKGKDVELRCDPISGHTALYWYRQSLGQGLEFLIYFQGNSAPDKSGLPSDRFSAERTGGSVSTLTIQRTQQEDSAVYLCASSLVSGQDPQYFGPGTRLTVL.

The chain is built from TRBV7-2 and TRBJ2-7, with 7 nucleotides matching TRBD1. This CDR3 comprises 13 residues. Trimming cost V 5 bases and J 5 bases; bases outside gene matches: 6. Germline values: CDR1 SGHTA, CDR2 FQGNSA. The CDR3 DNA is TGTGCCAGCAGCGTACAGGGGTCCAACGAGCAGTACTTC. This gives the protein CASSVQGSNEQYF. Supplemented by reference TRBV7-2 and TRBJ2-7, the full variable domain reads GAGVSQSPSNKVTEKGKDVELRCDPISGHTALYWYRQSLGQGLEFLIYFQGNSAPDKSGLPSDRFSAERTGGSVSTLTIQRTQQEDSAVYLCASSVQGSNEQYFGPGTRLTVT.

This clone has a handful of counts. The chain employs TRBV4-2 and TRBJ2-5; 11 bases map to TRBD2. Germline V gives CDR1 LGHNA, CDR2 YNFKEQ. Losses at the gene ends were 0 bases for V and 5 bases for J; bases not matched to a gene: 11. This CDR3 has 18 residues. The CDR3: CASSQDSTSGGPGETQYF. CDR3 DNA sequence: TGTGCCAGCAGCCAAGATAGCACTAGCGGGGGCCCTGGGGAGACCCAGTACTTC.

This clone was detected only a few times. This chain joins TRBV7-2 and TRBJ2-5; no firm D call. This CDR3 is built from 14 residues. CDR1 is SGHTA, CDR2 FQGNSA, per germline. The V and J ends lost 4 bases and 5 bases respectively, with 14 bases between them. The CDR3 region is CASSSPGPIETQYF. CDR3 nucleotides: TGTGCCAGCAGCTCTCCAGGCCCCATTGAGACCCAGTACTTC.

The chain uses TRBV7-3 and TRBJ2-2; 8 nucleotides match TRBD1. The CDR3 totals 15 residues. Trimming cost V 4 bases and J 5 bases; bases outside gene matches: 6. Looked up from germline, CDR1 is SGHTA and CDR2 is FQGTGA. CDR3 protein: CASSSGQGWTGELFF. For the CDR3, the DNA is TGTGCCAGCAGCTCCGGACAGGGCTGGACCGGGGAGCTGTTTTTT.

The gene calls are TRBV10-3 and TRBJ2-7, with D possibly being TRBD1 (6 bases). The CDR3 loop spans 15 amino acids. Germline loops: CDR1 ENHRY, CDR2 SYGVKD. Between the trimmed V and J ends, which lost 5 bases and 7 bases, there was a span of 21 bases. CDR3 sequence (DNA): TGTGCCATCAGTCCCGGGACACCGGAGCAGGGAGAGCAGTACTTC. It translates to CAISPGTPEQGEQYF.

The genes are TRBV9 and TRBJ1-1; D is undetermined. CDR1 is SGDLS and CDR2 is YYNGEE in the germline V gene. Trimming took off 2 bases at V and 7 bases at J, with 18 bases between the two ends. This CDR3 is 15 amino acids long. CDR3 in DNA: TGTGCCAGCAGCGTCACGTCCAACCGGGTGGATGAAGCTTTCTTT. This translates into CASSVTSNRVDEAFF.

The chain uses TRBV5-8 and TRBJ2-4, with TRBD1 as a possible D gene (6 bases). The V gene's germline CDR1 is SGHTS and CDR2 YDEGEE. This CDR3 is built from 14 residues. Trimming shortened V by 4 bases and J by 3 bases, and 11 bases separated the two germline ends. The CDR3 bases are TGTGCCAGCAGCCAACAGGGAGTCAAAAACATTCAGTACTTC. Its translation is CASSQQGVKNIQYF.

This clone has only a few counts. The chain couples TRBV7-6 to TRBJ2-3, with 8 positions matching TRBD1. In germline, CDR1 is SGHVS, CDR2 FNYEAQ. The CDR3 spans 14 residues. Germline trimming cut 1 base from V and 4 bases from J; bases unmatched to any gene: 1. CDR3: CASSLGDRPDTQYF. The CDR3 DNA reads as TGTGCCAGCAGCTTAGGGGACAGGCCAGATACGCAGTATTTT.

The chain joins TRBV4-3 to TRBJ2-3; TRBD2 matches 9 bases. V lost 0 bases to trimming and J lost 5 bases; unmatched junction nucleotides: 12. The germline gives CDR1 LGHNA, CDR2 YSLEER. The CDR3 runs to 18 residues. The CDR3 reads CASSQESLWRGGRDTQYF. The CDR3, as DNA: TGCGCCAGCAGCCAAGAATCTCTGTGGCGGGGGGGCAGAGATACGCAGTATTTT.

The genes are TRBV7-2 and TRBJ2-1; 11 positions agree with TRBD1. The CDR3 spans 15 residues. Germline V gene data show CDR1 as SGHTA and CDR2 as FQGNSA. The J segment lost 4 bases and the V segment lost 5 bases, leaving 4 bases of the junction unmatched. The CDR3 protein is CASSRDRGIYNEQFF. The CDR3 DNA reads as TGTGCCAGCAGCCGGGACAGGGGGATTTACAATGAGCAGTTCTTC.

The V gene is TRBV7-2, the J gene TRBJ2-1; D is unclear. Looked up from germline, CDR1 is SGHTA and CDR2 is FQGNSA. The CDR3 covers 15 residues. V lost 3 bases and J lost 0, with 9 bases in between. The CDR3 protein is CASSFRESSYNEQFF. CDR3 nucleotides: TGTGCCAGCAGCTTCCGAGAAAGCTCCTACAATGAGCAGTTCTTC.

The chain links TRBV5-1 to TRBJ2-1, with 7 nucleotides matching TRBD1. Germline V gene lookup returns CDR1 SGHRS and CDR2 YFSETQ. With 7 bases clipped from V and 7 bases from J, the junction kept 8 bases outside the gene matches. CDR3 length equals 13 residues. CDR3 loop: CASRPSTGNEQFF. CDR3 in DNA: TGCGCCAGCCGACCATCGACAGGGAATGAGCAGTTCTTC.

The gene calls are TRBV6-6 and TRBJ2-5, with 9 bases aligning to TRBD2. From germline, CDR1 is MNHNY and CDR2 SVGAGI (reference sequence). CDR3 length: 16 amino acids. V trimming: 5 bases; J trimming: 5 bases; junction bases outside the gene matches: 12. The CDR3 coding sequence is TGTGCCAGCAGTCCCCAAGGGGCGGGGGGGCAGGAGACCCAGTACTTC. It specifies CASSPQGAGGQETQYF.

The chain uses TRBV9 and TRBJ2-3; 7 bases align to TRBD2. The J segment lost 1 base and the V segment lost 4 bases, leaving 9 bases of the junction unmatched. Germline assignment: CDR1 SGDLS and CDR2 YYNGEE. The CDR3 extends over 16 amino acids. Here the CDR3 reads CASSPRGDEGTDTQYF. The CDR3 DNA sequence: TGTGCCAGCAGCCCCCGGGGGGATGAGGGCACAGATACGCAGTATTTT.

The gene calls are TRBV6-5 and TRBJ2-2; no reliable D call. V was pared by 6 bases and J by 4 bases, with 12 bases between. The germline V gene encodes CDR1 MNHEY and CDR2 SVGAGI. There are 14 residues in the CDR3. As DNA, the CDR3 is TGTGCCAGCAGAATTCGAAGCCTCACCGGGGAGCTGTTTTTT. This encodes CASRIRSLTGELFF.

The V call is TRBV4-2, the J call TRBJ1-4, with 9 bases lining up with TRBD1. V was clipped by 7 bases and J by 5 bases; unmatched bases: 2. This CDR3 has 13 residues. CDR1 is LGHNA, CDR2 YNFKEQ, per germline. CDR3 in amino acids: CASTGQGNEKLFF. CDR3 bases: TGTGCCAGCACCGGACAGGGGAATGAAAAACTGTTTTTT.

V gene TRBV5-1 combines with J gene TRBJ2-2; D is undetermined. The CDR3 has 15 residues. With 4 bases removed from V and 0 bases from J, the gap between germline ends came to 10 bases. Germline CDR1 reads SGHRS; CDR2 reads YFSETQ. The CDR3 is CASSIQLTNTGELFF. The CDR3 DNA reads as TGCGCCAGCAGCATACAGCTAACGAACACCGGGGAGCTGTTTTTT. Variable domain in full (rest from reference TRBV5-1 and TRBJ2-2): KAGVTQTPRYLIKTRGQQVTLSCSPISGHRSVSWYQQTPGQGLQFLFEYFSETQRNKGNFPGRFSGRQFSNSRSEMNVSTLELGDSALYLCASSIQLTNTGELFFGEGSRLTVL.

This chain connects TRBV2 to TRBJ2-1; 8 bases are a match to TRBD2. CDR3 length: 15 residues. Germline trimming cut 9 bases from V and 5 bases from J; bases unmatched to any gene: 12. Germline V gene data show CDR1 as SNHLY and CDR2 as FYNNEI. The CDR3 protein is CASGGGRGADNEQFF. In DNA form, the CDR3 reads TGTGCCAGTGGAGGGGGGCGGGGGGCCGACAATGAGCAGTTCTTC. The full variable domain, with the rest looked up from reference TRBV2 and TRBJ2-1, is EPEVTQTPSHQVTQMGQEVILRCVPISNHLYFYWYRQILGQKVEFLVSFYNNEISEKSEIFDDQFSVERPDGSNFTLKIRSTKLEDSAMYFCASGGGRGADNEQFFGPGTRLTVL.

The rearrangement joins TRBV5-1 to TRBJ2-7; 9 bases are a match to TRBD2. The germline CDR1 and CDR2 sequences are SGHRS and YFSETQ. Trimming cost V 4 bases and J 5 bases; bases outside gene matches: 7. The length of the CDR3 is 14 residues. CDR3 bases: TGCGCCAGCAGCCCCCGCGGGGGGGACCACGAGCAGTACTTC. It codes for CASSPRGGDHEQYF.